This TCR beta chain was identified in a study of T cell responses to AZD1222 COVID-19 vaccine. Study context: Second-dose intervals near 4 or 12 weeks were combined.

The table came from immunoSEQ multiplex PCR; TCRdb's copy has only in-frame clones and leaves some out. Of 240,000 or so clones listed, over 85% are singletons. As to this clone: The antigen is unknown.

V dropped 3 bases and J dropped 3 bases, with 13 bases sitting between them. Germline values: CDR1 SGHTA, CDR2 FQGNSA. This CDR3 is 15 amino acids long. Study-wide points: Baseline serology detected seropositivity in only five or six AZD1222 recipients. In a largely white British group with more females than males, clonal diversity was possibly underestimated.

The input for sequencing was peripheral blood, taken on day 0 of AZD1222 vaccination. The rearrangement links TRBV7-2 to TRBJ2-3; the D gene is possibly TRBD1 (6 bases). The receptor was isolated from an adult in good health. CDR3 sequence (DNA): TGTGCCAGCAGCTTTGACAGGAAGTCGACAGATACGCAGTATTTT. Protein: CASSFDRKSTDTQYF.